These 24 T cell receptor beta chains were sequenced from one sample in a study of OX40 agonist ivuxolimab in advanced cancers. Data came from immunoSEQ multiplex PCR; TCRdb stores just in-frame clones and leaves some out. This table has 52,000 or so clones, around four fifths appearing once. The sample in question was CD4+ or CD8+ T cells sorted from blood, obtained in a trial of the OX40 agonist ivuxolimab. The receptors derive from an adult with an advanced solid tumor such as melanoma, head and neck, liver or kidney cancer.

The gene calls are TRBV5-1 and TRBJ2-7; a possible D gene is TRBD2 (6 bases). The V gene lost 5 bases and the J gene lost 6 bases, with 12 bases spanning the gap. This CDR3 is built from 12 residues. Germline CDR1 is SGHRS and CDR2 is YFSETQ. This chain's CDR3 is CASSRGAGEQYF. CDR3 nucleotide sequence: TGCGCCAGCAGTCGCGGGGCAGGCGAGCAGTACTTC.

This sequence joins TRBV5-6 and TRBJ2-7; 9 bases line up with TRBD2. This CDR3 comprises 14 residues. CDR1 and CDR2 (germline): SGHDT, YYEEEE. V gave up 5 bases and J gave up 2 bases; unmatched junction bases: 5. CDR3 loop: CASSTGTSTYEQYF. The CDR3, as DNA: TGTGCCAGCAGTACCGGGACTAGCACCTACGAGCAGTACTTC.

The chain couples TRBV7-3 to TRBJ2-1; tentatively, D is TRBD1 (6 bases). From germline, CDR1 is SGHTA and CDR2 FQGTGA. The CDR3 has 15 residues. Trimming took 4 bases from V and 0 from J, leaving 10 bases between them. The CDR3 nucleotides are TGTGCCAGCAGCTGGCACAGGGACTCCTACAATGAGCAGTTCTTC. Its protein is CASSWHRDSYNEQFF.

The chain is built from TRBV11-3 and TRBJ2-2, with 8 bases identical to TRBD1. This CDR3 has 18 residues. CDR1 and CDR2 from the germline V gene are SGHNT and YENEEA. The V gene end was trimmed by 4 bases and the J gene end by 1 base; junction bases not matched to a gene: 11. DNA for the CDR3: TGTGCCAGCAGCTCACGGACAACCGGGACAGGGAACACCGGGGAGCTGTTTTTT. Protein product: CASSSRTTGTGNTGELFF.

The chain has TRBV11-2 and TRBJ2-1; D is undetermined. The germline gives CDR1 SGHAT, CDR2 FQNNGV. This CDR3 spans 15 amino acids. V was cut by 4 bases and J by 0 bases, with 10 bases left in between. The CDR3 loop is CASSSLTVSYNEQFF. The DNA of the CDR3 is TGTGCCAGCAGCTCCCTCACGGTCTCCTACAATGAGCAGTTCTTC.

The rearrangement links TRBV5-4 to TRBJ1-3; no clear D gene. Trimming took 0 bases from V and 8 from J, leaving 9 bases between them. Germline V gives CDR1 SGHNT, CDR2 YYREEE (reference sequence). There are 13 residues in the CDR3. This CDR3 is CASSLDNRDTIYF. The CDR3 bases are TGTGCCAGCAGCTTGGATAACAGAGACACCATATATTTT.

The chain joins TRBV5-1 to TRBJ2-6; D uncertain. V was pared by 0 bases and J by 3 bases, with 4 bases between. The CDR3 has 14 amino acids. The V gene's germline CDR1 is SGHRS and CDR2 YFSETQ. This CDR3 reads CASSLAIGANVLTF. The CDR3 DNA reads as TGCGCCAGCAGCTTGGCCATTGGGGCCAACGTCCTGACTTTC.

The gene calls are TRBV15 and TRBJ1-1; D ambiguous. CDR3 length: 15 residues. Germline CDR1 and CDR2: LNHNV and YYDKDF (reference sequence). Trimming cost V 5 bases and J 0 bases, with 13 bases left between them. Here the CDR3 reads CATSLSRTMNTEAFF. CDR3 DNA: TGTGCCACCAGCCTTTCCCGAACCATGAACACTGAAGCTTTCTTT.

The V gene is TRBV7-9, the J gene TRBJ2-1; 9 nucleotides match TRBD1. The CDR3 has 15 amino acids. From germline, CDR1 is SEHNR and CDR2 FQNEAQ (reference sequence). The junction had 8 bases not matched to a gene; V was cut back by 6 bases and J by 5 bases. For the CDR3, the DNA is TGTGCCAGCAGTTTAAGGCGGACAGGGGACAATGAGCAGTTCTTC. It translates to CASSLRRTGDNEQFF.

This chain joins TRBV28 and TRBJ1-2, with 7 bases identical to TRBD1. The germline V gene encodes CDR1 MDHEN and CDR2 SYDVKM. With 2 bases clipped from V and 7 bases from J, the junction kept 7 bases outside the gene matches. The CDR3 is 14 amino acids. DNA of the CDR3: TGTGCCAGCAGTTTAGAAGGGGGCAGCGGTGGCTACACCTTC. Protein: CASSLEGGSGGYTF.

This clone was picked up a small number of times. The chain links TRBV18 to TRBJ1-2; no definite D call. Germline V gene sequence: CDR1 KGHSH, CDR2 LQKENI. V lost 0 bases to trimming and J lost 3 bases, with 11 bases between them. The CDR3 length is 15 residues. CDR3 coding DNA: TGTGCCAGCTCACCACCCTCCGCTCTGGACTATGGCTACACCTTC. Its translation: CASSPPSALDYGYTF.

The chain carries TRBV28 and TRBJ2-5; D remains unclear. The V end lost 3 bases, the J end lost 5 bases, and 7 bases lay between the germline ends. Germline CDR1 reads MDHEN; CDR2 reads SYDVKM. The CDR3 extends over 12 amino acids. In DNA form, the CDR3 reads TGTGCCAGCAGTTTGCTTCGGGAGACCCAGTACTTC. Translation gives CASSLLRETQYF. Full variable domain (remainder filled in from reference TRBV28 and TRBJ2-5): DVKVTQSSRYLVKRTGEKVFLECVQDMDHENMFWYRQDPGLGLRLIYFSYDVKMKEKGDIPEGYSVSREKKERFSLILESASTNQTSMYLCASSLLRETQYFGPGTRLLVL.

The V call is TRBV7-9, the J call TRBJ2-1, with D tentatively TRBD1 (6 bases). This CDR3 has 16 amino acids. V lost 4 bases and J lost 4, with 17 bases in between. CDR1 SEHNR and CDR2 FQNEAQ come from the germline V gene (reference sequence). The CDR3 here is CASSSARARGYNEQFF. CDR3 in DNA: TGTGCCAGCAGCTCCGCCCGCGCCAGGGGTTACAATGAGCAGTTCTTC.

J is TRBJ2-3 and V is TRBV20-1; D unclear. The CDR3 contains 11 residues. The ends were cut back, 3 bases at V and 4 bases at J, with 5 bases in the middle. Germline V gene lookup returns CDR1 DFQATT and CDR2 SNEGSKA (reference sequence). The CDR3 loop is CSASLADTQYF. CDR3 DNA: TGCAGTGCTAGTCTCGCAGATACGCAGTATTTT.

The rearrangement uses TRBV25-1 and TRBJ2-7, with D hard to call. This CDR3 is built from 16 residues. Germline-derived CDR1 and CDR2 are MGHDK and SYGVNS. Trimming pared 7 bases from V and 5 bases from J, leaving 24 bases between. CDR3 DNA: TGTGCCAGCACTCACCCCCCGGTGTTGGGTCTGGACGAGCAGTACTTC. Its translation is CASTHPPVLGLDEQYF.

Only a few counts were recorded for this clone. The CDR3: CASSLAPGQAFF. Written as DNA, the CDR3 is TGTGCCAGCAGCTTGGCTCCCGGACAAGCTTTCTTT. The chain links TRBV7-9 to TRBJ1-1; D is unclear. Germline assignment: CDR1 SEHNR and CDR2 FQNEAQ (reference sequence). Trimming took off 3 bases at V and 9 bases at J, with 11 bases between the two ends. The CDR3 extends over 12 amino acids.

This chain uses TRBV19 with TRBJ2-7; D may match TRBD1 or TRBD2 (5 bases each). The length of the CDR3 is 13 residues. V lost 5 bases and J 1 base, leaving 9 bases between the germline ends. Germline loops: CDR1 LNHDA, CDR2 SQIVND (reference sequence). CDR3 protein: CASSPGGSYEQYF. The CDR3 DNA follows: TGTGCCAGTAGTCCTGGGGGATCCTACGAGCAGTACTTC.

This clone was recorded a few times. The CDR3 DNA is TGTGCCACCAGCAGAGATCGGGGGAGCTCCTACGAGCAGTACTTC. As protein: CATSRDRGSSYEQYF. The chain links TRBV15 to TRBJ2-7; tentatively, D is TRBD2 (6 bases). V lost 0 bases, J lost 0 bases, and 9 bases lay in between. The germline gives CDR1 LNHNV, CDR2 YYDKDF (reference sequence). The CDR3 is 15 residues long.

This clone was seen only a few times. This chain joins TRBV4-3 and TRBJ2-2; D may be TRBD2 (5 bases). V lost 3 bases to trimming and J lost 5 bases, with 16 bases between them. This CDR3 has 16 residues. Germline CDR1 LGHNA, CDR2 YSLEER. For the CDR3, the DNA is TGCGCCAGCAGCCAGGACTTGAAGCCGGGGACCGGGGAGCTGTTTTTT. Protein: CASSQDLKPGTGELFF.

This rearrangement joins TRBV19 to TRBJ2-3, with 8 bases aligning to TRBD2. Trimming removed 9 bases from V and 4 bases from J; junction bases left unmatched: 12. The CDR3 has 15 amino acids. In germline, CDR1 is LNHDA, CDR2 SQIVND (reference sequence). DNA for the CDR3: TGTGCCAGAGCCCCCAGCGGGAGCGGACCAGATACGCAGTATTTT. This sequence encodes CARAPSGSGPDTQYF.

The chain recombines TRBV10-1 with TRBJ1-4; no reliable D call. V was pared by 6 bases and J by 6 bases, with 17 bases between. This CDR3 contains 15 residues. Germline values: CDR1 WNHNN, CDR2 SYGVQD (reference sequence). CDR3 loop: CASRCGRLGYEKLFF. Here the CDR3 DNA reads TGCGCCAGCAGGTGCGGGAGGTTGGGATATGAAAAACTGTTTTTT.

This clone was picked up one time. V usage is TRBV2 and J usage is TRBJ1-5; D is ambiguous. V was clipped by 5 bases and J by 4 bases, with 12 bases between them. The CDR3 runs to 14 residues. Germline CDR1 SNHLY, CDR2 FYNNEI. DNA for the CDR3: TGTGCCAGCAGTCAGCTTACTTCGAATCAGCCCCAGCATTTT. As protein: CASSQLTSNQPQHF.

The chain links TRBV6-6 to TRBJ1-1, with 7 nucleotides matching TRBD1. The CDR3 consists of 12 residues. Germline V gene sequence: CDR1 MNHNY, CDR2 SVGAGI (reference sequence). With V trimmed by 5 bases and J by 4 bases, 1 base remained unmatched. The CDR3 region is CASSRQGTEAFF. CDR3 DNA sequence: TGTGCCAGCAGTCGACAGGGCACTGAAGCTTTCTTT.

This clone appeared once. V usage is TRBV5-8 and J usage is TRBJ2-1; no clear D. Germline V gives CDR1 SGHTS, CDR2 YDEGEE. V was clipped by 2 bases and J by 5 bases, with 5 bases between them. The length of the CDR3 is 12 residues. DNA for the CDR3: TGTGCCAGCAGCTTTTCCGACAATGAGCAGTTCTTC. Translating gives CASSFSDNEQFF.